Listed below are T cell receptor beta chains from one sample, sequenced in a study of cytomegalovirus exposure and HLA in healthy donors. Clones were sequenced by immunoSEQ multiplex PCR, and TCRdb holds only the in-frame ones, with some missing. The table has under 70,000 clones, 70% to 85% seen once; the top ten hold about 3%. Sequenced: PBMCs. These receptors all come from a man in his fifties in good health and CMV-seronegative. The CDR3 runs from the conserved cysteine through the conserved F or W. The D gene is left open where the match is weak. Only some rows state a clone size, as once, few, many or a class for expanded clones.

cdr3_nt,cdr3_aa,clone_size,j_call,v_call,d_call
TGTGCCTGGAGTGAGGGGACTAACTATGGCTACACCTTC,CAWSEGTNYGYTF,.,TRBJ1-2,TRBV30,.
TGTGCCAGCAGCCCCAGGGGGCTGAGCGGGGAGCTGTTTTTT,CASSPRGLSGELFF,.,TRBJ2-2,TRBV7-2,TRBD1
TGTGCCTGGACCACCATGAAAGAGGGGCAGTACTTC,CAWTTMKEGQYF,.,TRBJ2-7,TRBV30,.
TGTGCCAGCAGGAACAGGGGCCATTCCTACGAGCAGTACTTC,CASRNRGHSYEQYF,.,TRBJ2-7,TRBV2,TRBD1
TGTGCCAGTAGCCTCCTTAAAGATTCGGGCTATGGCTACACCTTC,CASSLLKDSGYGYTF,few,TRBJ1-2,TRBV19,.
TGTGCCAGCAGTGATCGAACAGAATATCTTAACACCGGGGAGCTGTTTTTT,CASSDRTEYLNTGELFF,once,TRBJ2-2,TRBV6-1,.
TGCGCCAGCAGCCCCCCTCTGGCAAACTATGGCTACACCTTC,CASSPPLANYGYTF,.,TRBJ1-2,TRBV5-1,.
TGCGCCAGCAGCCGAGGCCGGTCCGGATACAATGAGCAGTTCTTC,CASSRGRSGYNEQFF,.,TRBJ2-1,TRBV23-1,.
TGTGCCAGCAGCCAACAGGGTCCGCCCCAGCATTTT,CASSQQGPPQHF,few,TRBJ1-5,TRBV5-8,.
TGTGCCAGCAGCGTAGACCAGGCCCCCACAGATACGCAGTATTTT,CASSVDQAPTDTQYF,few,TRBJ2-3,TRBV9,.
TGCAGTGCTAGCCCCGACAGGCCCACCTTC,CSASPDRPTF,.,TRBJ1-2,TRBV20-1,.
TGTGCCAGCAGTAGTAGCGGGTTTCTCAAAAACATTCAGTACTTC,CASSSSGFLKNIQYF,.,TRBJ2-4,TRBV27,TRBD2
TGCGCCAGCAGCTCACTAGCGGGGGGCCGCACAGATACGCAGTATTTT,CASSSLAGGRTDTQYF,.,TRBJ2-3,TRBV5-1,TRBD2
TGTGCCAGCAACCCGGGAACGTACGAGCAGTACTTC,CASNPGTYEQYF,few,TRBJ2-7,TRBV2,.
TGTGCCAGTAGGACAGGGGGGGGAAACACTGAAGCTTTCTTT,CASRTGGGNTEAFF,.,TRBJ1-1,TRBV19,TRBD1
TGTGCCAGCAGCCAGCAACAGGGGGAGGAAGAGCAGTACTTC,CASSQQQGEEEQYF,.,TRBJ2-7,TRBV4-2,TRBD1
TGCGCCAGCAGCTTGGGACTGACAGGGGGAAATGGCTACACCTTC,CASSLGLTGGNGYTF,.,TRBJ1-2,TRBV5-1,TRBD1
TGCGCCAGCAGCGCAGGACAGGGTTCCTACTACGAGCAGTACTTC,CASSAGQGSYYEQYF,.,TRBJ2-7,TRBV5-1,TRBD1
TGTGCCAGCAGCCCGACAGGTTATAATTCACCCCTCCACTTT,CASSPTGYNSPLHF,.,TRBJ1-6,TRBV7-9,.
TGTGCCAGCAGCTTAAGTTTATGGGGCGTGGACAGGGGGCGCGAAGATACGCAGTATTTT,CASSLSLWGVDRGREDTQYF,few,TRBJ2-3,TRBV13,TRBD1
TGTGCCAGCAGTATCCCAGGGTATAATTCACCCCTCCACTTT,CASSIPGYNSPLHF,.,TRBJ1-6,TRBV28,.
TGTGCCATCAGGGGTCGAGAAATGAGGTACGAGCAGTACTTC,CAIRGREMRYEQYF,.,TRBJ2-7,TRBV10-3,.
TGCAGCGTTGACGACGCCAGGGGCTTCCAGACCCAGTACTTC,CSVDDARGFQTQYF,few,TRBJ2-5,TRBV29-1,.
TGTGCCAGCAGCTTAGTCTTACAGGCCGGGGAGCTGTTTTTT,CASSLVLQAGELFF,.,TRBJ2-2,TRBV13,.
TGTGCCAGCAGCTTGGGCCGGGGAACCGGGGAGCTGTTTTTT,CASSLGRGTGELFF,.,TRBJ2-2,TRBV5-4,.
TGTGCCTGGAGTGTAATGGATAGCGGGGGCGGAGAGCAGTTCTTC,CAWSVMDSGGGEQFF,.,TRBJ2-1,TRBV30,TRBD2
TGTGCCAGCAGGAAGACAGGACTAAACATTCAGTACTTC,CASRKTGLNIQYF,.,TRBJ2-4,TRBV28,.
TGCAGCGTTAGCGAGGGCACTGACTACGAGCAGTACTTC,CSVSEGTDYEQYF,.,TRBJ2-7,TRBV29-1,.
TGTGCCAGCAGTCGTGGGGGGGCCCCTAGTGAAAAACTGTTTTTT,CASSRGGAPSEKLFF,.,TRBJ1-4,TRBV6-1,.
TGTGCCAGCAACTCCCCGGACAGGAACACTGAAGCTTTCTTT,CASNSPDRNTEAFF,.,TRBJ1-1,TRBV5-4,.
TGTGCCAGTAGTGCGAGGGGACTAGCGGGGGGAACCCCGCTTGGCGGGGAGCTGTTTTTT,CASSARGLAGGTPLGGELFF,.,TRBJ2-2,TRBV19,TRBD2
TGTGCCAGCAGCCAATCCGGAGGGTACGAGCAGTACTTC,CASSQSGGYEQYF,.,TRBJ2-7,TRBV16,.
TGTGCCAGCAGCTCACGGGGTAGGAACACTGAAGCTTTCTTT,CASSSRGRNTEAFF,.,TRBJ1-1,TRBV5-6,.
TGTGCCAGTAGTATAGCGGGACAGGGTAACGAGCAGTACTTC,CASSIAGQGNEQYF,.,TRBJ2-7,TRBV19,TRBD1
TGTGCCAGCAGACCCACAGGGGGCGGAGCAGATACGCAGTATTTT,CASRPTGGGADTQYF,.,TRBJ2-3,TRBV28,TRBD1
TGTGCCAGCAGCTTATCAGGGGGGACGTTATCCTACGAGCAGTACTTC,CASSLSGGTLSYEQYF,few,TRBJ2-7,TRBV7-2,.
TGTGCCAGCAGTCCTCCGGGACAGGGGAACGAAAAACTGTTTTTT,CASSPPGQGNEKLFF,.,TRBJ1-4,TRBV28,TRBD1
TGTGCCTGGAGTCGCAGGGGGCGCGACACCGGGGAGCTGTTTTTT,CAWSRRGRDTGELFF,.,TRBJ2-2,TRBV30,TRBD1
TGTGCCAGCAGCTTCACTAGCGGGGGGGCTAAAGATACGCAGTATTTT,CASSFTSGGAKDTQYF,.,TRBJ2-3,TRBV7-2,TRBD2
TGTGCCAGTAGTATCGCAGTTGCCGGGACACACACCTACGAGCAGTACTTC,CASSIAVAGTHTYEQYF,.,TRBJ2-7,TRBV19,.
TGTGCCAGCAGCTCGGCCGGGAATAATTCACCCCTCCACTTT,CASSSAGNNSPLHF,.,TRBJ1-6,TRBV11-1,.
TGCAGCGTTCACGGACTAGCGGGCGTCAATGAGCAGTTCTTC,CSVHGLAGVNEQFF,.,TRBJ2-1,TRBV29-1,TRBD2
TGTGCCAGCAGTTACGGGCGGGGGAAGAACGAGCAGTACTTC,CASSYGRGKNEQYF,once,TRBJ2-7,TRBV6-5,TRBD2
TGTGCCATCGGGGGCTCGGGATTTCCCTACGAGCAGTACTTC,CAIGGSGFPYEQYF,.,TRBJ2-7,TRBV10-3,.
TGTGCCAGCAGCGTAGGGAGGACTAGCGGGGACAATGAGCAGTTCTTC,CASSVGRTSGDNEQFF,.,TRBJ2-1,TRBV9,TRBD2
TGTGCCAGCAGCGTAACAGGGATCGGCGAGCAGTACTTC,CASSVTGIGEQYF,few,TRBJ2-7,TRBV9,.
TGCGCCAGCAGCCAAGTTCAGGGCCAAGAGACCCAGTACTTC,CASSQVQGQETQYF,.,TRBJ2-5,TRBV4-1,.
TGTGCCAGCTCACCAAGGAGACAGGGACGGGAGAACACTGAAGCTTTCTTT,CASSPRRQGRENTEAFF,.,TRBJ1-1,TRBV18,TRBD1
TGCGCCAGCGGGCATTTAAACACTGAAGCTTTCTTT,CASGHLNTEAFF,once,TRBJ1-1,TRBV10-2,.
TGTGCCAGCAGTGAATGGGGTGGGGCTGACTCCGAGCAGTACTTC,CASSEWGGADSEQYF,once,TRBJ2-7,TRBV25-1,.
TGTGCCAGCGTCTCCGGGACAGGGTATTCCTACGAGCAGTACTTC,CASVSGTGYSYEQYF,.,TRBJ2-7,TRBV27,TRBD1
TGCGCCAGCAGCCAAGAACTCACGGTTGGCGGGGCCACAGATACGCAGTATTTT,CASSQELTVGGATDTQYF,.,TRBJ2-3,TRBV4-1,.
TGTGCCAGCAGTGGGATGACAGGGAATGAAAAACTGTTTTTT,CASSGMTGNEKLFF,.,TRBJ1-4,TRBV2,TRBD1
TGTGCCAGTAGCCTCCGTGGGGCGCATGGAAACACCATATATTTT,CASSLRGAHGNTIYF,.,TRBJ1-3,TRBV19,.
TGTGCCAGTAGCTCCATGGGCCACAACGAGCAGTACTTC,CASSSMGHNEQYF,.,TRBJ2-7,TRBV19,.
TGTGCCAGAACCGCAGGGGGGACCGGGGAGCTGTTTTTT,CARTAGGTGELFF,.,TRBJ2-2,TRBV30,.
TGTGCCAGCAGAAGTGGACAGGGACGCGAAAAACTGTTTTTT,CASRSGQGREKLFF,.,TRBJ1-4,TRBV7-9,TRBD1
TGTGCCAGCAGCCTATGGGGAGGCGGGGAGCTGTTTTTT,CASSLWGGGELFF,.,TRBJ2-2,TRBV7-2,.